This TCR beta chain was identified during a study of blood T cell repertoires in COVID-19. Produced via immunoSEQ multiplex PCR; TCRdb's table is partial and in-frame only. This table holds roughly 110,000 clones, around 80% found once. The CDR3 covers 15 residues. Germline V gives CDR1 SGHRS, CDR2 YFSETQ. The ends lost 0 bases at V and 7 bases at J; junction bases unmatched: 6. The source material was peripheral blood. The chain couples TRBV5-1 to TRBJ2-1; 8 bases agree with TRBD2. This receptor was identified in an elderly man with COVID-19, enrolled during active disease. The CDR3 DNA reads TGCGCCAGCAGCTTGGCAGTAGCGGGAAGTAATGAGCAGTTCTTC. Translation: CASSLAVAGSNEQFF.